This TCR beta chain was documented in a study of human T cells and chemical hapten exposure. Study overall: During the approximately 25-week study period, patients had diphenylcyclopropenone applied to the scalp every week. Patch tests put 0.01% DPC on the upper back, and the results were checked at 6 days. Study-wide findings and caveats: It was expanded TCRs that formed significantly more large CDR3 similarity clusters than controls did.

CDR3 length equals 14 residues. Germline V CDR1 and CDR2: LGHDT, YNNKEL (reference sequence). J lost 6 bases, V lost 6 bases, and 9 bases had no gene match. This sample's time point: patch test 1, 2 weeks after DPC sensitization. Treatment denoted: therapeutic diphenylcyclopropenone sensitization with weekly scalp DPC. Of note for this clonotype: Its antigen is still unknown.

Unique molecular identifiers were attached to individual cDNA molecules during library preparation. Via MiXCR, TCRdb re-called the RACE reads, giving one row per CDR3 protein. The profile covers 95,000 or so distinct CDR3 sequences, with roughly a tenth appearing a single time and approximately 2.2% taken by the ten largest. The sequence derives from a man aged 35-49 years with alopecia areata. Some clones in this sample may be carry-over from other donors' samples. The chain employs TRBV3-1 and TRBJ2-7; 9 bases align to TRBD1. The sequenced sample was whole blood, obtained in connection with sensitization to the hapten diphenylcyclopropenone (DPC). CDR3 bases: TGTGCCAGCAGACGCGGGACAGGGCAAGGCGAGCAGTACTTC. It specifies CASRRGTGQGEQYF.